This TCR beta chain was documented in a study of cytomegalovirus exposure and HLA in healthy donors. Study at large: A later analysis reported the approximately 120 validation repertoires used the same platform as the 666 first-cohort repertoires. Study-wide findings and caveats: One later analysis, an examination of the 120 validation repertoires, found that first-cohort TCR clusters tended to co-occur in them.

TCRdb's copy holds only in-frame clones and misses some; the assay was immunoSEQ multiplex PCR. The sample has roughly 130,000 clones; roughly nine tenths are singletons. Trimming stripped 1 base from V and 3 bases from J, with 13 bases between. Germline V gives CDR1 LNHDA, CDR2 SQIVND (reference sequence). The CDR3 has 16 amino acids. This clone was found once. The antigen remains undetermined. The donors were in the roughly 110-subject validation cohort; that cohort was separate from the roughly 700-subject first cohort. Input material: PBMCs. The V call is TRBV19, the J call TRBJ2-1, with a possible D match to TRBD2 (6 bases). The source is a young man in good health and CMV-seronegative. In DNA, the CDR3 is TGTGCCAGTAGTATAGCGGGGACTCGCCTCTACAATGAGCAGTTCTTC. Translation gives CASSIAGTRLYNEQFF.